This TCR beta chain was identified in a study of patients and donors after allogeneic stem cell transplantation. CDR1 is KGHDR and CDR2 is SFDVKD in the germline V gene. The trim removed 0 bases at V and 5 bases at J, leaving 5 bases unmatched. The CDR3 is made up of 15 amino acids. MiXCR was run by TCRdb on the RT-PCR reads, yielding one entry per CDR3 protein. The profile shows roughly 940,000 distinct CDR3 sequences, around 17% of them singletons. The specimen was blood, either unsorted or a sorted T cell fraction (not recorded which). The chain is built from TRBV24-1 and TRBJ2-5; the match to TRBD2 covers 7 bases. The receptor was derived from a human donor who was either an allogeneic HSCT recipient or a stem cell or donor lymphocyte infusion donor (not recorded which). It is not recorded whose cells these are; they may come from a transplant donor. CDR3 loop: CATSDLEGREETQYF. The CDR3 DNA reads as TGTGCCACCAGTGATTTGGAGGGGCGGGAGGAGACCCAGTACTTC.